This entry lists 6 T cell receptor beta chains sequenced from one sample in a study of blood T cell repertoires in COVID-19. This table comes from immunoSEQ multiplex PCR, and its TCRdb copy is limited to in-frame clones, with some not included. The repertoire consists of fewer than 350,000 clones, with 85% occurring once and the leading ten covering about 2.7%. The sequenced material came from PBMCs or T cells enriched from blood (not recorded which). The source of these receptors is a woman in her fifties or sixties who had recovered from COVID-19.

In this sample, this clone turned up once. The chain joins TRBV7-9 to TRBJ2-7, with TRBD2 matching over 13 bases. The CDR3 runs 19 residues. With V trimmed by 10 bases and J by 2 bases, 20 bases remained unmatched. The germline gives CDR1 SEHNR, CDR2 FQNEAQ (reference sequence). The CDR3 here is CATESSQLAGGPKTYEQYF. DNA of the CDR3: TGTGCCACCGAAAGCTCCCAACTAGCGGGAGGGCCAAAGACCTACGAGCAGTACTTC.

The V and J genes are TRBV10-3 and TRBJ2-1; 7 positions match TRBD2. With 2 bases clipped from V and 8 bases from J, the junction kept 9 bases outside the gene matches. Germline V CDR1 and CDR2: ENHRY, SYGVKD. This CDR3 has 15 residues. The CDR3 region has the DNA TGTGCCATCAGTGAGCCGGGAGGTAAGCGCGATGAGCAGTTCTTC. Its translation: CAISEPGGKRDEQFF.

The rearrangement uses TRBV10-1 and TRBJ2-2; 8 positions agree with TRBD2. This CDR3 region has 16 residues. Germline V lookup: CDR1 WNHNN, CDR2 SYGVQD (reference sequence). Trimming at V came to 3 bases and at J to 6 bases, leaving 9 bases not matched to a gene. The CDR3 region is CASSDKGLGGPGELFF. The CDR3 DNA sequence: TGCGCCAGCAGTGATAAGGGACTAGGAGGGCCCGGGGAGCTGTTTTTT.

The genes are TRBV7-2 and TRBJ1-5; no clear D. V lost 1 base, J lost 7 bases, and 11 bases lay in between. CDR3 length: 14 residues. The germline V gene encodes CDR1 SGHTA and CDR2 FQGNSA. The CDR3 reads CASSLGGDSQPQHF. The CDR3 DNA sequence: TGTGCCAGCAGCTTAGGCGGGGATAGCCAGCCCCAGCATTTT.

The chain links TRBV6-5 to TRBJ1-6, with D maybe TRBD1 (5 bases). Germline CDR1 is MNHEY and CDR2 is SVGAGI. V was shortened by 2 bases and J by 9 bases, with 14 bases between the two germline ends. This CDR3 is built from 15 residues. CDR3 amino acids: CASSYTREGGSPLHF. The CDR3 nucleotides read TGTGCCAGCAGTTACACCAGGGAAGGTGGTTCACCCCTCCACTTT.

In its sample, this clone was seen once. CDR3 in amino acids: CAWSVDSGGGQPQHF. The CDR3 DNA reads TGTGCCTGGAGTGTAGATTCAGGGGGCGGTCAGCCCCAGCATTTT. The rearrangement uses TRBV30 and TRBJ1-5, with 8 bases matching TRBD1. The CDR3 is 15 residues long. V lost 0 bases to trimming and J lost 6 bases; unmatched junction nucleotides: 7. The V gene's germline CDR1 is GTSNPN and CDR2 SVGIG (reference sequence). The full variable domain, in which reference TRBV30 and TRBJ1-5 provide the parts outside the CDR3, is SQTIHQWPATLVQPVGSPLSLECTVEGTSNPNLYWYRQAAGRGLQLLFYSVGIGQISSEVPQNLSASRPQDRQFILSSKKLLLSDSGFYLCAWSVDSGGGQPQHFGDGTRLSIL.